Reported below is one T cell receptor (beta chain). Its antigen is as yet unknown. The germline V and J ends were trimmed by 0 bases and 7 bases, with 8 bases remaining between them. The CDR3 is 13 amino acids. Per germline, CDR1 SGHDT and CDR2 YYEEEE. These data come from a study of cytomegalovirus exposure and HLA in healthy donors. General observations from the study: In a later analysis, the majority of CMV-associated beta chains seemingly showed HLA restriction. Later analysis associated a missense DCLRE1C variant with TCR beta V- and J-gene trimming. Some 150 TCR beta chains were listed as cytomegalovirus-associated.

Primers for the PCR totalled 60 Vbeta and 13 Jbeta. The protocol was immunoSEQ multiplex PCR, while the TCRdb copy is restricted to in-frame clones and leaves out a portion. This sample has a few hundred thousand clones, with over 90% found just once. The chain recombines TRBV5-6 with TRBJ2-1; D is undetermined. The receptor's source is a girl between 2 and 10 years old in good health and CMV-seronegative. Sequenced: PBMCs. The CDR3, as DNA: TGTGCCAGCAGCTTGGGGGCGCAGAATGAGCAGTTCTTC. Its translation: CASSLGAQNEQFF.